Listed here are 8 T cell receptor beta chains from one sample, sequenced in a study of blood T cell repertoires in COVID-19. Data came from immunoSEQ multiplex PCR; TCRdb stores just in-frame clones and leaves some out. The sample has some 380,000 clones; around 87% are singletons. The material sequenced was peripheral blood. The receptor set was obtained from a man aged 18 to 30 with active or convalescent COVID-19.

The chain carries TRBV28 and TRBJ2-7; the D gene could be TRBD1 or TRBD2 (10 bases each). V was clipped by 7 bases and J by 3 bases, with 28 bases between them. The CDR3 totals 18 residues. Germline V CDR1 and CDR2: MDHEN, SYDVKM. This CDR3 is CASTGQGLSSGSFYEQYF. DNA of the CDR3: TGTGCCAGCACGGGACAGGGGCTATCTAGCGGGAGCTTCTACGAGCAGTACTTC.

The rearrangement links TRBV5-1 to TRBJ2-7; D is unresolved. This CDR3 region has 11 residues. With 4 bases removed from V and 5 bases from J, the gap between germline ends came to 7 bases. Germline V lookup: CDR1 SGHRS, CDR2 YFSETQ. The chain's CDR3 is CASSEYDEQYF. The CDR3 region has the DNA TGCGCCAGCAGCGAGTACGACGAGCAGTACTTC.

This chain links TRBV4-3 with TRBJ1-1; D gene unclear. The germline gives CDR1 LGHNA, CDR2 YSLEER. V dropped 1 base and J dropped 0 bases, with 9 bases sitting between them. This CDR3 region has 15 residues. For the CDR3, the DNA is TGCGCCAGCAGCCAAGCACGAGGCCTGAACACTGAAGCTTTCTTT. This gives the protein CASSQARGLNTEAFF.

The chain combines TRBV13 with TRBJ1-2; the match to TRBD1 covers 8 bases. The germline gives CDR1 PRHDT, CDR2 FYEKMQ (reference sequence). The CDR3 has 14 residues. The ends lost 1 base at V and 7 bases at J; junction bases unmatched: 5. CDR3: CASSLVGTGPGYTF. As DNA, the CDR3 is TGTGCCAGCAGCTTAGTCGGGACAGGACCTGGCTACACCTTC. The full variable domain, completed using reference TRBV13 and TRBJ1-2, is AAGVIQSPRHLIKEKRETATLKCYPIPRHDTVYWYQQGPGQDPQFLISFYEKMQSDKGSIPDRFSAQQFSDYHSELNMSSLELGDSALYFCASSLVGTGPGYTFGSGTRLTVV.

The V gene is TRBV7-8, the J gene TRBJ2-7, with 8 bases lining up with TRBD1. Per germline, CDR1 SGHVS and CDR2 FQNEAQ. V shed 6 bases, J shed 3 bases, and the junction held 13 bases outside the gene matches. The CDR3 consists of 16 residues. CDR3 loop: CASRDTGTGDLYEQYF. The DNA of the CDR3 is TGTGCCAGCAGGGATACCGGGACAGGAGACCTCTACGAGCAGTACTTC.

This chain joins TRBV3-1 (or the pseudogene TRBV3-2) and TRBJ1-1; 10 bases align to TRBD1. Per the germline V gene, CDR1 is LGHDT and CDR2 is YNNKEL (reference sequence). V trimming: 3 bases; J trimming: 4 bases; junction bases outside the gene matches: 8. The CDR3 is made up of 16 amino acids. The CDR3 DNA follows: TGTGCCAGCAGCCATTGGACAGGGGGGCAAAGCACTGAAGCTTTCTTT. Its translation: CASSHWTGGQSTEAFF.

J is TRBJ1-1 and V is TRBV7-2, with TRBD1 matching 7 bases. Per the germline V gene, CDR1 is SGHTA and CDR2 is FQGNSA. Germline trimming cut 1 base from V and 6 bases from J; bases unmatched to any gene: 2. The CDR3 loop spans 13 amino acids. The CDR3 DNA follows: TGTGCCAGCAGCTTAGGTCAGGGGGCTGAAGCTTTCTTT. Protein: CASSLGQGAEAFF. Together with reference TRBV7-2 and TRBJ1-1, the CDR3 gives the full variable domain: GAGVSQSPSNKVTEKGKDVELRCDPISGHTALYWYRQSLGQGLEFLIYFQGNSAPDKSGLPSDRFSAERTGGSVSTLTIQRTQQEDSAVYLCASSLGQGAEAFFGQGTRLTVV.

This chain connects TRBV11-3 to TRBJ1-6; D gene uncertain. Germline CDR1 and CDR2: SGHNT and YENEEA. This CDR3 is 14 amino acids long. V was trimmed by 1 base and J by 4 bases, leaving 5 bases between them. CDR3 nucleotides: TGTGCCAGCAGCTTAGCCGGGTATAATTCACCCCTCCACTTT. It translates to CASSLAGYNSPLHF. The full variable domain, rest sourced from reference TRBV11-3 and TRBJ1-6, is EAGVVQSPRYKIIEKKQPVAFWCNPISGHNTLYWYLQNLGQGPELLIRYENEEAVDDSQLPKDRFSAERLKGVDSTLKIQPAELGDSAVYLCASSLAGYNSPLHFGNGTRLTVT.